This T cell receptor beta chain was sequenced during a study of beta chain features in type 1 diabetes. Study-wide results and caveats: The study left unresolved whether HLA type influences TCRB rearrangement. Naive, central memory and regulatory TCRB repertoires appeared more similar among patients than healthy donors. Moderate yet significant TCRB CDR3 shortening was seen in Type 1 diabetes patients in all four CD4+ subsets.

Of the isolated RNA, all was reverse transcribed, and so the sequenced material was expressed TCRB transcripts. The assay was immunoSEQ multiplex PCR, and TCRdb's table has in-frame clones only and misses some. The repertoire holds roughly 47,000 clones, with about 48% as singletons. Of note for this clone: The antigen is unknown.

This CDR3 is built from 13 residues. Germline CDR1 is SGHTA and CDR2 is FQGNSA. V dropped 1 base and J dropped 8 bases, with 11 bases sitting between them. This receptor was identified in a man aged 25 to 45 with type 1 diabetes. Sequencing was performed on stem cell memory CD4+ T cells from blood. The V gene is TRBV7-2, the J gene TRBJ1-2; a possible D gene is TRBD1 (6 bases). The CDR3 sequence: CASSLVAGDGYTF. As DNA, the CDR3 is TGTGCCAGCAGCTTAGTTGCAGGGGACGGCTACACCTTC.